The next 2 T cell receptor beta chains were all read from a single sample in a study of cytomegalovirus exposure and HLA in healthy donors. Both 60 Vbeta primers and 13 Jbeta primers went into the PCR. The table came from immunoSEQ multiplex PCR; TCRdb's copy has only in-frame clones and leaves some out. The sample holds about 120,000 clones, approximately 80% seen once. The sample taken for sequencing was PBMCs. These receptors all stem from a man aged 18 to 35 in good health and CMV-seropositive.

A few counts support this clone. The rearrangement links TRBV27 to TRBJ2-3; possible D gene TRBD2, 6 bases. CDR1 and CDR2 (germline): MNHEY, SMNVEV (reference sequence). The CDR3 is 15 residues long. V was pared by 5 bases and J by 0 bases, with 12 bases between. The CDR3 region is CASSEPGLSTDTQYF. The CDR3 bases are TGTGCCAGCAGTGAACCGGGACTGAGCACAGATACGCAGTATTTT.

The V and J genes are TRBV5-1 and TRBJ2-5, with TRBD2 matching over 7 bases. The junction had 5 bases not matched to a gene; V was cut back by 1 base and J by 5 bases. The germline CDR1 and CDR2 sequences are SGHRS and YFSETQ. The length of the CDR3 is 14 residues. CDR3 sequence reads: CASSLTGRVETQYF. CDR3 in DNA: TGCGCCAGCAGCTTGACGGGGAGGGTCGAGACCCAGTACTTC.